The T cell receptor beta chain described here comes from a study of blood T cell repertoires in COVID-19. Original processing methods: From reference gene primer amplification, estimates of nucleated cell counts were derived. Sequenced by immunoSEQ multiplex PCR; TCRdb stores in-frame clones only, minus some. That table is the source of V, J and clone size, and D and trimming were worked out from the DNA. The table lists approximately 220,000 clones, roughly 80% of them singletons. This CDR3 has 14 amino acids. Germline V gives CDR1 SGHTA, CDR2 FQGNSA. J was trimmed by 5 bases and V by 5 bases; bases with no gene match: 4.

Input material: peripheral blood. This chain joins TRBV7-2 and TRBJ2-2, with 8 nucleotides matching TRBD1. The receptor was isolated from a woman of 80 years or more with acute or convalescent COVID-19. The CDR3 DNA reads as TGTGCCAGCAGCCCCTGGGACAGGACCGGGGAGCTGTTTTTT. Translation gives CASSPWDRTGELFF.